This T cell receptor (beta chain) was sequenced during a study of patients and donors after allogeneic stem cell transplantation. This clonotype has a handful of counts. Unmatched junction bases numbered 4, after V lost 3 bases and J lost 2 bases. Germline CDR1 LGHNA, CDR2 YSLEER. The CDR3 covers 14 residues. In TCRdb, the RT-PCR reads were re-called with MiXCR into one record per CDR3 protein. The sample gives about a million distinct CDR3 sequences, around 17% of which show up once; about 6% is in the top ten. The chain uses TRBV4-3 and TRBJ2-7; 7 bases line up with TRBD1. The sequencing input was blood, either unsorted or a sorted T cell fraction (not recorded which). The receptor was derived from a human donor who was either an allogeneic HSCT recipient or a stem cell or donor lymphocyte infusion donor (not recorded which). It is not recorded whose cells these are; they may come from a transplant donor. The CDR3 DNA reads as TGCGCCAGCAGCCAGAACAGGGGAACCTACGAGCAGTACTTC. Translated: CASSQNRGTYEQYF.